One and the same sample provided the 8 T cell receptor beta chains below, sequenced in a study of T cell responses to AZD1222 COVID-19 vaccine. Sequencing was performed with immunoSEQ multiplex PCR; in TCRdb, only in-frame clones are kept and a portion is missing. The profile shows around 120,000 clones, roughly 90% of them singletons. The specimen was peripheral blood, collected on day 0 of AZD1222 vaccination. All receptors derive from an adult in good health.

The chain couples TRBV5-4 to TRBJ1-1; 7 nucleotides line up with TRBD1. Germline values: CDR1 SGHNT, CDR2 YYREEE (reference sequence). The CDR3 runs 15 residues. After removal of 4 bases from V and 0 bases from J, the junction contained 6 bases not matched to a gene. CDR3 bases: TGTGCCAGCAGCCCGGGACAGCCCATGAACACTGAAGCTTTCTTT. Encoded protein: CASSPGQPMNTEAFF.

The chain links TRBV7-9 to TRBJ1-4; unclear D gene. V dropped 5 bases and J dropped 3 bases, with 10 bases sitting between them. CDR3 length: 14 residues. Germline values: CDR1 SEHNR, CDR2 FQNEAQ (reference sequence). DNA for the CDR3: TGTGCCAGCAGCCTTGGCTCAGCTAATGAAAAACTGTTTTTT. Residues: CASSLGSANEKLFF. Full variable domain (missing parts from reference TRBV7-9 and TRBJ1-4): DTGVSQNPRHKITKRGQNVTFRCDPISEHNRLYWYRQTLGQGPEFLTYFQNEAQLEKSRLLSDRFSAERPKGSFSTLEIQRTEQGDSAMYLCASSLGSANEKLFFGSGTQLSVL.

This clone was seen more than once but under ten times. V is TRBV6-4 and J is TRBJ2-2; D is unresolved. This CDR3 comprises 14 residues. The V gene lost 3 bases and the J gene lost 3 bases, with 8 bases spanning the gap. CDR1 is MRHNA, CDR2 SNTAGT, per germline. In DNA, the CDR3 is TGTGCCAGCAGTGAGGACGGAGACACCGGGGAGCTGTTTTTT. It codes for CASSEDGDTGELFF.

The CDR3 DNA is TGTGCCAGTAGCACGGCGGCAGGGGCATCGGAAGCTTTCTTT. It specifies CASSTAAGASEAFF. The rearrangement links TRBV19 to TRBJ1-1; D is perhaps TRBD1 (6 bases). The CDR3 runs to 14 residues. V lost 6 bases, J lost 8 bases, and 19 bases lay in between. Germline V CDR1 and CDR2: LNHDA, SQIVND (reference sequence).

The count of this clone is one. The chain links TRBV6-6 to TRBJ2-7; unclear D gene. Germline V CDR1 and CDR2: MNHNY, SVGAGI (reference sequence). Trimming shortened V by 5 bases and J by 6 bases, and 14 bases separated the two germline ends. The CDR3 spans 13 residues. CDR3 region: CASSALGLGEQYF. CDR3 nucleotides: TGTGCCAGCAGTGCTCTCGGGTTGGGCGAGCAGTACTTC.

The genes are TRBV6-5 and TRBJ1-3; no reliable D call. Trimming shortened V by 0 bases and J by 0 bases, and 9 bases separated the two germline ends. The germline V gene encodes CDR1 MNHEY and CDR2 SVGAGI. CDR3 size: 16 residues. In DNA form, the CDR3 reads TGTGCCAGCAGTTACTCACGACCTTTCTCTGGAAACACCATATATTTT. It is translated as CASSYSRPFSGNTIYF.

The gene calls are TRBV3-1 (or the pseudogene TRBV3-2) and TRBJ1-3, with D unresolved. This CDR3 contains 12 residues. CDR1 and CDR2 (germline): LGHDT, YNNKEL (reference sequence). V lost 5 bases, J lost 7 bases, and 9 bases lay in between. The CDR3 DNA reads TGTGCCAGCAGCGAACCCCTGAACACCATATATTTT. It is translated as CASSEPLNTIYF.

The V gene is TRBV6-5, the J gene TRBJ1-2; D possibly corresponds to TRBD1 (5 bases). V was trimmed by 6 bases and J by 6 bases, leaving 11 bases between them. Germline V CDR1 and CDR2: MNHEY, SVGAGI. The CDR3 contains 12 residues. The CDR3 is CASRNRWDGYTF. CDR3 in DNA: TGTGCCAGCAGGAACAGGTGGGATGGCTACACCTTC.